The following is a T cell receptor beta chain sequence with its context. The antigen remains unidentified. Together with thyroid ultrasound, orbital computed tomography, serum thyroxine and TRAb, clinical symptoms were used for diagnoses. TCR beta CDR3 sequences were amplified from RNA transcripts. HTBI primers were employed in a first-round RT-PCR of the TCR CDR3. TCRdb reprocessed the multiplex PCR reads via MiXCR and lists one record per CDR3 protein. The data contain 600,000 or so distinct CDR3 sequences, around 15% of them singletons. Germline-derived CDR1 and CDR2 are SNHLY and FYNNEI. CDR3 length: 14 residues. V lost 5 bases to trimming and J lost 2 bases, with 12 bases between them. The data are from a study of T cells in Graves' hyperthyroidism and ophthalmopathy. General observations from the study: Most clonotypes that expanded in the thyroid above 0.001 also showed up in blood. In validation, the model predicted ophthalmopathy. These predictions came a median roughly six months before onset.

This clonotype was obtained from a woman aged 45-65 years with Graves' ophthalmopathy. The V call is TRBV2, the J call TRBJ2-5; tentatively, D is TRBD1 (5 bases). Sequenced sample: blood. The CDR3 loop reads CASSFQGKQETQYF. The CDR3 DNA is TGTGCCAGCAGTTTCCAGGGAAAACAAGAGACCCAGTACTTC.